These 15 T cell receptor beta chains came from one sample sequenced in a study of OX40 agonist ivuxolimab in advanced cancers. The repertoire was sequenced with immunoSEQ multiplex PCR; TCRdb's copy has only in-frame clones and lacks some. The data show 80,000 or so clones, with 75% to 90% seen just once and around 7.2% held by the top ten. The sequencing used CD4+ or CD8+ T cells sorted from blood, collected in a trial of the OX40 agonist ivuxolimab. Every receptor here comes from an adult with an advanced solid tumor such as melanoma, head and neck, liver or kidney cancer.

The rearrangement links TRBV7-2 to TRBJ2-7; possible D gene TRBD1, 6 bases. The germline V gene encodes CDR1 SGHTA and CDR2 FQGNSA. The CDR3 length is 14 residues. Trimming cost V 5 bases and J 6 bases, with 17 bases left between them. The CDR3 region is CASSTDRRGREQYF. The CDR3 DNA reads TGTGCCAGCAGCACCGACAGGAGAGGCCGCGAGCAGTACTTC.

The sample holds a few counts of this clone. The chain uses TRBV5-4 and TRBJ1-4; 7 bases line up with TRBD1. This CDR3 is 14 amino acids long. V was clipped by 3 bases and J by 8 bases; unmatched bases: 7. The germline gives CDR1 SGHNT, CDR2 YYREEE (reference sequence). The CDR3 sequence: CASSSQGRGEKLFF. DNA of the CDR3: TGTGCCAGCAGCTCACAGGGGCGTGGGGAAAAACTGTTTTTT.

V and J are TRBV4-1 and TRBJ2-1; 8 bases map to TRBD2. The CDR3 has 17 amino acids. Germline CDR1 is MGHRA and CDR2 is YSYEKL. Losses at the gene ends were 0 bases for V and 3 bases for J; bases not matched to a gene: 7. The CDR3 loop reads CASSQEGAGAHYNEQFF. The CDR3 region has the DNA TGCGCCAGCAGCCAAGAAGGAGCGGGGGCCCACTACAATGAGCAGTTCTTC.

This rearrangement joins TRBV11-2 to TRBJ1-1; D is possibly TRBD1 (5 bases). V was cut by 2 bases and J by 3 bases, with 16 bases left in between. From germline, CDR1 is SGHAT and CDR2 FQNNGV. The CDR3 is made up of 16 amino acids. For the CDR3, the DNA is TGTGCCAGCAGCTTAAAGTGGGGACTGAAGGACACTGAAGCTTTCTTT. Its translation: CASSLKWGLKDTEAFF.

The rearrangement uses TRBV2 and TRBJ2-7, with 7 bases that match TRBD2. Trimming removed 8 bases from V and 7 bases from J; junction bases left unmatched: 14. Germline CDR1 and CDR2: SNHLY and FYNNEI. The CDR3 runs 14 residues. The CDR3 DNA follows: TGTGCCAGCGGAGGCAGAGGCGGGGGTGGAGAGCAGTACTTC. Protein sequence: CASGGRGGGGEQYF.

The chain combines TRBV5-1 with TRBJ2-7; the match to TRBD1 covers 11 bases. Unmatched junction bases numbered 4, after V lost 0 bases and J lost 2 bases. This CDR3 spans 16 amino acids. Germline V gives CDR1 SGHRS, CDR2 YFSETQ. The CDR3: CASSLVPGQGAYEQYF. CDR3 bases: TGCGCCAGCAGCTTGGTGCCGGGACAGGGGGCCTACGAGCAGTACTTC.

This clone was seen once. V usage is TRBV28 and J usage is TRBJ1-5; 11 bases are shared with TRBD1. V dropped 3 bases and J dropped 7; count of bases not matched to a gene: 8. CDR3 length equals 16 residues. Germline assignment: CDR1 MDHEN and CDR2 SYDVKM. The CDR3 region has the DNA TGTGCCAGCAGTTTTTTGGACAGGGGGCCCAGCCAGCCCCAGCATTTT. This sequence encodes CASSFLDRGPSQPQHF. The variable domain in full, completed from reference TRBV28 and TRBJ1-5, reads DVKVTQSSRYLVKRTGEKVFLECVQDMDHENMFWYRQDPGLGLRLIYFSYDVKMKEKGDIPEGYSVSREKKERFSLILESASTNQTSMYLCASSFLDRGPSQPQHFGDGTRLSIL.

This chain links TRBV7-2 with TRBJ1-6; 7 bases map to TRBD1. The CDR3 is 15 residues long. Germline trimming cut 1 base from V and 3 bases from J; bases unmatched to any gene: 0. Germline V gene data show CDR1 as SGHTA and CDR2 as FQGNSA. CDR3: CASSLGTGYNSPLHF. The CDR3 DNA reads as TGTGCCAGCAGCTTAGGGACAGGCTATAATTCACCCCTCCACTTT.

This clone showed up just once. CDR3 DNA sequence: TGTGCCAGCAGTGCTAGACCCGGGACTAGCGACCAGAGCTCCTACAATGAGCAGTTCTTC. Its translation is CASSARPGTSDQSSYNEQFF. The V gene is TRBV2, the J gene TRBJ2-1; 10 bases match TRBD2. The J segment lost 0 bases and the V segment lost 4 bases, leaving 15 bases of the junction unmatched. Germline-derived CDR1 and CDR2 are SNHLY and FYNNEI. The CDR3 is made up of 20 amino acids.

J is TRBJ2-5 and V is TRBV5-1; a weak D match, TRBD2 (6 bases). The germline V gene has CDR1 SGHRS and CDR2 YFSETQ. The V end lost 0 bases, the J end lost 5 bases, and 14 bases lay between the germline ends. The CDR3 runs to 15 residues. CDR3 coding DNA: TGCGCCAGCAGCTTGGCCTCTTCTAGCGTGGAGACCCAGTACTTC. It encodes CASSLASSSVETQYF.

V and J are TRBV4-3 and TRBJ1-4; possible D gene TRBD1, 6 bases. The germline gives CDR1 LGHNA, CDR2 YSLEER. CDR3 length: 15 amino acids. V was cut by 0 bases and J by 7 bases, with 12 bases left in between. CDR3 in DNA: TGCGCCAGCAGCCAAGATATAGGGGGAAGTGAAAAACTGTTTTTT. It encodes CASSQDIGGSEKLFF.

This chain joins TRBV7-2 and TRBJ1-5; D call uncertain. V was clipped by 0 bases and J by 3 bases, with 3 bases between them. There are 13 residues in the CDR3. Looked up from germline, CDR1 is SGHTA and CDR2 is FQGNSA. The CDR3 bases are TGTGCCAGCAGCTTAGCCTACAATCAGCCCCAGCATTTT. Translating it yields CASSLAYNQPQHF.

The chain is built from TRBV28 and TRBJ1-2; 9 nucleotides line up with TRBD1. The germline gives CDR1 MDHEN, CDR2 SYDVKM. The CDR3 is made up of 13 amino acids. Trimming at V came to 6 bases and at J to 5 bases, leaving 4 bases not matched to a gene. CDR3 DNA: TGTGCCAGCAGCCAACAGGGGGCTTATGGCTACACCTTC. Translation: CASSQQGAYGYTF.

The chain recombines TRBV30 with TRBJ1-1; D unclear. Germline assignment: CDR1 GTSNPN and CDR2 SVGIG (reference sequence). V gave up 5 bases and J gave up 0 bases, with 10 bases separating them. CDR3 length equals 13 residues. The CDR3 here is CAWAGALNTEAFF. CDR3 coding DNA: TGTGCCTGGGCCGGAGCCCTGAACACTGAAGCTTTCTTT.

The rearrangement uses TRBV6-5 and TRBJ2-7; a weak D match, TRBD2 (5 bases). CDR1 and CDR2 (germline): MNHEY, SVGAGI. CDR3 length: 13 residues. V lost 6 bases, J lost 2 bases, and 11 bases lay in between. CDR3 protein: CASREGAAYEQYF. The CDR3 DNA sequence: TGTGCCAGCAGAGAGGGAGCGGCCTACGAGCAGTACTTC.